These 28 T cell receptor beta chains were sequenced from one sample in a study of lymphopenia after photon versus proton radiotherapy. Profiling relied on immunoSEQ multiplex PCR, and the TCRdb table lists in-frame clones only, not all of them. The sample consists of fewer than 30,000 clones, 90% of them appearing once. Sequenced material: peripheral blood, taken from a patient treated with photon-based radiotherapy. The receptors come from a woman aged 45 to 65 with cholangiocarcinoma.

The chain couples TRBV5-1 to TRBJ2-1; D is unresolved. In germline, CDR1 is SGHRS, CDR2 YFSETQ. This CDR3 has 15 amino acids. Trimming took 0 bases from V and 8 from J, leaving 15 bases between them. CDR3 sequence reads: CASSLGVERGHEQFF. As DNA, the CDR3 is TGCGCCAGCAGCTTGGGGGTAGAACGAGGCCATGAGCAGTTCTTC.

V usage is TRBV6-6 and J usage is TRBJ2-1; the match to TRBD2 covers 11 bases. The CDR3 is made up of 16 amino acids. Germline lookup yields CDR1 MNHNY and CDR2 SVGAGI (reference sequence). The J segment lost 0 bases and the V segment lost 5 bases, leaving 3 bases of the junction unmatched. CDR3 region: CASSGSGGASYNEQFF. The CDR3 DNA reads as TGTGCCAGCAGTGGTAGCGGGGGGGCCTCCTACAATGAGCAGTTCTTC.

The rearrangement joins TRBV7-2 to TRBJ2-7; D unresolved. Germline V CDR1 and CDR2: SGHTA, FQGNSA. V was shortened by 5 bases and J by 2 bases, with 10 bases between the two germline ends. The CDR3 length is 13 residues. The CDR3 nucleotides read TGTGCCAGCAGCCTAGAGAGCACCTACGAGCAGTACTTC. Residues: CASSLESTYEQYF.

The chain employs TRBV10-1 and TRBJ2-5; D unresolved. Trimming stripped 4 bases from V and 2 bases from J, with 8 bases between. The CDR3 extends over 13 amino acids. CDR1 WNHNN and CDR2 SYGVQD come from the germline V gene (reference sequence). Written as DNA, the CDR3 is TGCGCCAGCAGTGTTGGCAGACAAGAGACCCAGTACTTC. It codes for CASSVGRQETQYF.

Comments on this clone: A junction boundary mismatches the germline segment, possibly from a read error. J is TRBJ1-5 and V is TRBV2; tentatively, D is TRBD1 (5 bases). The CDR3 length is 15 residues. Looked up from germline, CDR1 is SNHLY and CDR2 is FYNNEI. The CDR3 sequence is CASSQAGISNQPQHF. CDR3 bases: TGTGCCAGCAGTCAAGCAGGGATTAGCAATCAGCCCCAGCATTTT.

The chain recombines TRBV9 with TRBJ1-4; D is unclear. With 4 bases removed from V and 12 bases from J, the gap between germline ends came to 13 bases. This CDR3 has 12 amino acids. Looked up from germline, CDR1 is SGDLS and CDR2 is YYNGEE. In DNA form, the CDR3 reads TGTGCCAGCAGCCCGGATGAGGCACAACTGTTTTTT. It encodes CASSPDEAQLFF.

The genes are TRBV13 and TRBJ1-2, with D maybe TRBD1 (5 bases). Germline CDR1 and CDR2: PRHDT and FYEKMQ (reference sequence). The CDR3 is 18 residues long. The germline V and J ends were trimmed by 0 bases and 4 bases, with 21 bases remaining between them. The CDR3, as DNA: TGTGCCAGCAGCTTAGGTCCGTCCGGGGGAAGAACCAGCTATGGCTACACCTTC. It codes for CASSLGPSGGRTSYGYTF.

CDR3 DNA sequence: TGTGCCAGCAGCGGCGGGGCAGGGGCTGGCTACACCTTC. Protein sequence: CASSGGAGAGYTF. The rearrangement joins TRBV11-2 to TRBJ1-2; possibly TRBD1 for D (6 bases). Between the trimmed V and J ends, which lost 5 bases and 7 bases, there was a span of 14 bases. CDR1 is SGHAT and CDR2 is FQNNGV in the germline V gene. The CDR3 sequence is 13 residues long.

This chain uses TRBV15 with TRBJ2-3, with 8 bases fitting TRBD1. The CDR3 is 18 amino acids. Germline trimming cut 1 base from V and 1 base from J; bases unmatched to any gene: 10. Germline assignment: CDR1 LNHNV and CDR2 YYDKDF (reference sequence). Written as DNA, the CDR3 is TGTGCCACCAGCAGAGTTCCTGGACAGGGCGTGGGCACAGATACGCAGTATTTT. Translating it yields CATSRVPGQGVGTDTQYF. The whole variable domain, filled in from reference TRBV15 and TRBJ2-3, reads DAMVIQNPRYQVTQFGKPVTLSCSQTLNHNVMYWYQQKSSQAPKLLFHYYDKDFNNEADTPDNFQSRRPNTSFCFLDIRSPGLGDTAMYLCATSRVPGQGVGTDTQYFGPGTRLTVL.

In regard to this clone: Other nucleotide sequences from this sample produce the same CDR3. The chain links TRBV7-2 to TRBJ1-5; D might be TRBD1 (5 bases). V was trimmed by 1 base and J by 0 bases, leaving 7 bases between them. Germline values: CDR1 SGHTA, CDR2 FQGNSA. The CDR3 totals 15 residues. The chain's CDR3 is CASSLEGNSNQPQHF. The CDR3 nucleotides read TGTGCCAGCAGCTTAGAGGGGAATAGCAATCAGCCCCAGCATTTT. The full variable domain, in which reference TRBV7-2 and TRBJ1-5 provide the parts outside the CDR3, is GAGVSQSPSNKVTEKGKDVELRCDPISGHTALYWYRQSLGQGLEFLIYFQGNSAPDKSGLPSDRFSAERTGGSVSTLTIQRTQQEDSAVYLCASSLEGNSNQPQHFGDGTRLSIL.

CDR3 in DNA: TGTGCCACCAGCAGTATTATGGGGGCTTATGGCTACACCTTC. This translates into CATSSIMGAYGYTF. The V and J genes are TRBV15 and TRBJ1-2, with D possibly matching TRBD1 (6 bases). The CDR3 is 14 amino acids. Germline V lookup: CDR1 LNHNV, CDR2 YYDKDF (reference sequence). Trimming took off 3 bases at V and 5 bases at J, with 13 bases between the two ends.

The J gene is TRBJ2-7, the V gene TRBV9, with a possible D match to TRBD1 (5 bases). Trimming shortened V by 3 bases and J by 2 bases, and 15 bases separated the two germline ends. Germline V gene data show CDR1 as SGDLS and CDR2 as YYNGEE. The CDR3 runs 15 residues. The CDR3 region is CASSEGPGQTYEQYF. CDR3 in DNA: TGTGCCAGCAGCGAGGGGCCCGGGCAGACCTACGAGCAGTACTTC.

The chain carries TRBV7-8 and TRBJ2-7, with unresolved D. V was pared by 5 bases and J by 2 bases, with 10 bases between. Germline assignment: CDR1 SGHVS and CDR2 FQNEAQ. There are 13 residues in the CDR3. The CDR3: CASSTWDAYEQYF. The DNA of the CDR3 is TGTGCCAGCAGCACCTGGGATGCCTACGAGCAGTACTTC.

The chain has TRBV21-1 and TRBJ1-5. TRBV21-1 corresponds to a pseudogene. CDR3 length equals 16 residues. The CDR3 spells CASSKEKRAWGQPQHF. The DNA for the CDR3 is TGTGCCAGCAGCAAAGAAAAAAGGGCCTGGGGTCAGCCCCAGCATTTT.

This sequence joins TRBV7-8 and TRBJ1-1, with 7 bases lining up with TRBD1. V lost 8 bases to trimming and J lost 0 bases; unmatched junction nucleotides: 9. The germline V gene has CDR1 SGHVS and CDR2 FQNEAQ. This CDR3 spans 15 amino acids. For the CDR3, the DNA is TGTGCCAGCCAGGGTTTAACAGGGGTGAACACTGAAGCTTTCTTT. It translates to CASQGLTGVNTEAFF.

CDR3 sequence: CASSYRGLNTEAFF. Here the CDR3 DNA reads TGTGCCAGCAGTTACAGGGGATTGAACACTGAAGCTTTCTTT. The chain recombines TRBV6-5 with TRBJ1-1, with D maybe TRBD1 (5 bases). The V end lost 2 bases, the J end lost 0 bases, and 7 bases lay between the germline ends. The CDR3 is made up of 14 amino acids. The germline CDR1 and CDR2 sequences are MNHEY and SVGAGI.

This clone was seen once. J is TRBJ2-7 and V is TRBV15; TRBD1 agrees at 7 bases. Germline CDR1 and CDR2: LNHNV and YYDKDF (reference sequence). This CDR3 is built from 19 residues. With V trimmed by 0 bases and J by 0 bases, 14 bases remained unmatched. The CDR3 region has the DNA TGTGCCACCAGCAGAGATTGGGAGCTGGGGACAGCCCCCTCCTACGAGCAGTACTTC. Amino acid sequence: CATSRDWELGTAPSYEQYF.

J is TRBJ2-1 and V is TRBV7-9, with D uncertain. With 8 bases removed from V and 0 bases from J, the gap between germline ends came to 17 bases. The CDR3 is 16 residues long. The germline CDR1 and CDR2 sequences are SEHNR and FQNEAQ (reference sequence). CDR3 sequence: CASSSPGGLSYNEQFF. The CDR3 coding sequence is TGTGCCAGCTCCTCCCCTGGCGGCCTCTCCTACAATGAGCAGTTCTTC.

This chain connects TRBV20-1 to TRBJ2-1; D may correspond to TRBD1 or TRBD2 (5 bases each). The germline CDR1 and CDR2 sequences are DFQATT and SNEGSKA (reference sequence). V lost 4 bases, J lost 13 bases, and 14 bases lay in between. The CDR3 is made up of 11 amino acids. The CDR3 bases are TGCAGTGCTACCCCGCACGGGGACCAGTTCTTC. It yields the protein CSATPHGDQFF.

The chain recombines TRBV19 with TRBJ1-2, with a possible D match to TRBD1 (5 bases). Germline V gene data show CDR1 as LNHDA and CDR2 as SQIVND (reference sequence). Trimming pared 6 bases from V and 3 bases from J, leaving 20 bases between. The CDR3 has 16 amino acids. CDR3 coding DNA: TGTGCCAGTAGGGGCCGGGAGGGGTCGACCCACTATGGCTACACCTTC. Translating gives CASRGREGSTHYGYTF.

This rearrangement joins TRBV5-5 to TRBJ1-2; a weak D match, TRBD1 (5 bases). The CDR3 runs 13 residues. The V and J ends lost 1 base and 2 bases respectively, with 6 bases between them. The germline V gene has CDR1 SGHKS and CDR2 YYEKEE (reference sequence). CDR3 in DNA: TGTGCCAGCAGCTTGAGGGGAAACTATGGCTACACCTTC. Amino acid sequence: CASSLRGNYGYTF.

This chain uses TRBV28 with TRBJ1-6, with D unresolved. The V end was cut by 0 bases, the J end by 10 bases, with 13 bases between. The germline CDR1 and CDR2 sequences are MDHEN and SYDVKM. CDR3 size: 15 residues. The CDR3 sequence: CASSLWQGLGSPLHF. The CDR3 DNA sequence: TGTGCCAGCAGTTTATGGCAAGGGCTTGGATCACCCCTCCACTTT.

This chain connects TRBV10-1 to TRBJ1-1; D not resolved. V was trimmed by 4 bases and J by 1 base, leaving 19 bases between them. The CDR3 consists of 17 residues. The germline gives CDR1 WNHNN, CDR2 SYGVQD (reference sequence). The CDR3 is CASSGDGLGFPNTEAFF. In DNA form, the CDR3 reads TGCGCCAGCAGTGGAGACGGCCTGGGATTCCCGAACACTGAAGCTTTCTTT.

This sequence joins TRBV5-1 and TRBJ2-3, with no clear D. Germline values: CDR1 SGHRS, CDR2 YFSETQ. The CDR3 runs to 13 residues. The V and J ends lost 5 bases and 4 bases respectively, with 11 bases between them. Here the CDR3 reads CASSYGHSDTQYF. CDR3 in DNA: TGCGCCAGCAGTTACGGGCATTCAGATACGCAGTATTTT.

V is TRBV18 and J is TRBJ2-3; 8 bases agree with TRBD1. Germline V gives CDR1 KGHSH, CDR2 LQKENI. The CDR3 loop spans 14 amino acids. J lost 7 bases, V lost 6 bases, and 9 bases had no gene match. CDR3 DNA: TGTGCCAGCTCCCCGGACAGGGAAGTATATACGCAGTATTTT. It codes for CASSPDREVYTQYF.

The chain uses TRBV15 and TRBJ2-1; 7 nucleotides line up with TRBD2. Per the germline V gene, CDR1 is LNHNV and CDR2 is YYDKDF (reference sequence). The CDR3 has 16 amino acids. Trimming removed 3 bases from V and 9 bases from J; junction bases left unmatched: 14. The CDR3 bases are TGTGCCACCAGCAGGGAATTCCTAGCGGATCGGAGTGAGCAGTTCTTC. Its translation is CATSREFLADRSEQFF.

In its sample, this clone was seen once. This chain links TRBV7-2 with TRBJ1-1; possible D gene TRBD1, 6 bases. Trimming left V 3 bases short and J 0 bases short, with 8 bases between. CDR1 SGHTA and CDR2 FQGNSA come from the germline V gene. CDR3 length equals 14 residues. The CDR3 sequence: CASSLRGVNTEAFF. CDR3 DNA: TGTGCCAGCAGCTTGAGGGGGGTGAACACTGAAGCTTTCTTT.

The V call is TRBV19, the J call TRBJ1-2; unclear D gene. The V gene lost 3 bases and the J gene lost 4 bases, with 12 bases spanning the gap. Germline loops: CDR1 LNHDA, CDR2 SQIVND (reference sequence). This CDR3 spans 14 amino acids. CDR3 region: CASSIGVDFYGYTF. Here the CDR3 DNA reads TGTGCCAGTAGTATTGGAGTAGATTTCTATGGCTACACCTTC.